The clone carrying this T cell receptor (beta chain) has only one observation. Its cognate antigen is unknown. The data were taken from a study of T cell responses to AZD1222 COVID-19 vaccine. Study overall: Combined were second doses at about 4 or about 12 weeks.

The repertoire was sequenced with immunoSEQ multiplex PCR; TCRdb's copy has only in-frame clones and lacks some. The sample yields 100,000 to 150,000 clones, over 70% seen once. Trimming shortened V by 5 bases and J by 8 bases, and 13 bases separated the two germline ends. The CDR3 has 13 residues. Germline V gives CDR1 SGHVS, CDR2 FQNEAQ. The study's findings and limits: The donors showed a predominance of white British ancestry and of females, with possible underestimation of clonal diversity. A reported finding is that nearly half of spike-specific TCRs target unmutated variant regions.

The receptor was derived from an adult in good health. Material: peripheral blood, obtained on day 0 of AZD1222 vaccination. This chain links TRBV7-8 with TRBJ1-5; D not certain. CDR3 sequence: CASSRGYAEPQHF. The CDR3 bases are TGTGCCAGCAGCCGGGGATATGCGGAGCCCCAGCATTTT.